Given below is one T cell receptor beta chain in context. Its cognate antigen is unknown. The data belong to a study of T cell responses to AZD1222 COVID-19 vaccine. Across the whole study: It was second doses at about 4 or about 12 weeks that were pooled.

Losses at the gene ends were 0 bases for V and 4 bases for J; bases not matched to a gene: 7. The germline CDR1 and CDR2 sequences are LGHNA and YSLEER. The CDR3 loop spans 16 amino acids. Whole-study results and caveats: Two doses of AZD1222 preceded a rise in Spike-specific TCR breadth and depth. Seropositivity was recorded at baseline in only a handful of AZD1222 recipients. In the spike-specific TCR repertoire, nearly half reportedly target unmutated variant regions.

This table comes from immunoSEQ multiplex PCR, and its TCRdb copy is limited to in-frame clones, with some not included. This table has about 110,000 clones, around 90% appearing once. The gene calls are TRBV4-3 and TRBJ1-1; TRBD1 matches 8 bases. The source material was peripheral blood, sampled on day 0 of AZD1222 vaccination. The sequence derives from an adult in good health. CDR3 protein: CASSQDPGGRGTEAFF. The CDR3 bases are TGCGCCAGCAGCCAAGATCCAGGGGGCAGGGGCACTGAAGCTTTCTTT.